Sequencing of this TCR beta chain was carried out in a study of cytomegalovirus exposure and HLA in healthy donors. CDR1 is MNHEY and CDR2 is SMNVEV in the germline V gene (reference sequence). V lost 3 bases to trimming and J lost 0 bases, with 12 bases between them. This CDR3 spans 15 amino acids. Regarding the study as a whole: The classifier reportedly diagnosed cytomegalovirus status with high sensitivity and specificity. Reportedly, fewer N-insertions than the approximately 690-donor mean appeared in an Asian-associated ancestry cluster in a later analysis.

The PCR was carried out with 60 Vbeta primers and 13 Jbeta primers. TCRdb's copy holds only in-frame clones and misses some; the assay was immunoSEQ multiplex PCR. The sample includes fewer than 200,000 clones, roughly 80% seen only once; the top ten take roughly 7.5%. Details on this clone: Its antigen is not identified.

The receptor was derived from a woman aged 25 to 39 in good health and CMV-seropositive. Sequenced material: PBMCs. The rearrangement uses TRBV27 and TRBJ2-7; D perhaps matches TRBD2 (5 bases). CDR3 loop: CASSFGGAHSYEQYF. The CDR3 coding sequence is TGTGCCAGCAGTTTTGGAGGAGCCCACTCCTACGAGCAGTACTTC.